The sequence of this T cell receptor beta chain was determined in a study of T cell changes during pregnancy in multiple sclerosis. Here immunoSEQ multiplex PCR was the method, and the copy in TCRdb shows in-frame clones only, minus some. Of around 80,000 clones listed, roughly 94% are singletons. The ends lost 7 bases at V and 1 base at J; junction bases unmatched: 7. CDR3 length equals 13 residues. CDR1 SQVTM and CDR2 ANQGSEA come from the germline V gene. Specimen: peripheral blood, collected before pregnancy. The J gene is TRBJ2-7, the V gene TRBV29-1, with 7 bases identical to TRBD1. The TCR comes from a female donor with multiple sclerosis, enrolled in a pregnancy study. CDR3 protein: CSGWGQSSYEQYF. The CDR3 nucleotides read TGCAGCGGATGGGGACAGTCGTCCTACGAGCAGTACTTC.